This TCR beta chain was found in a study of CXCR3-negative and CXCR3-positive naive CD8 T cells. Study summary: About 135 million TRB reads in total, about 1.5 +/- 0.3 million per library.

Study results and limitations: Memory CD8+ cells showed much lower diversity, while both naive subsets displayed comparably high diversity.

Cells classed as naive CD8+ T cells were CD45RO-CCR7+CD27+CD95-. On this clonotype itself: Its target is not known.

Carrying UMI labels, the TRB cDNA libraries were prepared through 5' RACE. TCRdb reanalyzed the 5' RACE reads, giving one entry per CDR3 protein sequence and no DNA. Found here are approximately 62,000 distinct CDR3 sequences; the top ten clones hold 4.3%. From germline, CDR1 is SGHTA and CDR2 FQGNSA. The length of the CDR3 is 14 residues. This TCR was sampled from a human donor in good health. Some clones in this sample may be carry-over from other donors' samples. The V and J genes are TRBV7-2 and TRBJ2-2. The sample comprised naive CXCR3- CD8+ T cells from blood. Subset here: CD45RO-CCR7+CD27+CD95- naive CD8+ T cells lacking CXCR3 (TNR3-). The CDR3 here is CASSLTPYTGELFF.